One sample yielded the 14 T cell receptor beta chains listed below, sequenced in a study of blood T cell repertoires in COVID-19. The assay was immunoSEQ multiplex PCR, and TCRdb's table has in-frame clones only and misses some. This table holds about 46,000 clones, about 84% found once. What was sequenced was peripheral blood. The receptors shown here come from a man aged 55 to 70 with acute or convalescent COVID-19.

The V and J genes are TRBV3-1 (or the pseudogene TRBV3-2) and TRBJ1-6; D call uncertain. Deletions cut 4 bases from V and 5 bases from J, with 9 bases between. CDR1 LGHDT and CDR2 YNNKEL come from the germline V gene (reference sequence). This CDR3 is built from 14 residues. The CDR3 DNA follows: TGTGCCAGCAGCCGGAGTCAAAATAATTCACCCCTCCACTTT. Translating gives CASSRSQNNSPLHF.

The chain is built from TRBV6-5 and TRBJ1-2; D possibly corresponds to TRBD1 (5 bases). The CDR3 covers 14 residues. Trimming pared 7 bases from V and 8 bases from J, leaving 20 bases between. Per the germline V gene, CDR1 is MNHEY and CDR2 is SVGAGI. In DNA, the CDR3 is TGTGCCAGCACCCAAGCGACCCAGGGCCGAGGCTACACCTTC. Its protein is CASTQATQGRGYTF.

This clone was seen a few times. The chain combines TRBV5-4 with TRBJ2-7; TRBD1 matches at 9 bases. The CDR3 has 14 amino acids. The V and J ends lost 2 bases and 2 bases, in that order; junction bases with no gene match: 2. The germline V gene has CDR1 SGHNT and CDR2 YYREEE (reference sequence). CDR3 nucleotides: TGTGCCAGCAGCTTCGACAGGGGGACCTACGAGCAGTACTTC. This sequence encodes CASSFDRGTYEQYF.

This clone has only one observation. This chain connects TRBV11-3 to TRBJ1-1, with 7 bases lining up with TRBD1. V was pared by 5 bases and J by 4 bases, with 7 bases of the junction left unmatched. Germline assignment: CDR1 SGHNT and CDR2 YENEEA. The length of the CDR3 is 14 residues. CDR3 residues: CASSATGSGTEAFF. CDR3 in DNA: TGTGCCAGCAGCGCGACAGGGAGTGGCACTGAAGCTTTCTTT. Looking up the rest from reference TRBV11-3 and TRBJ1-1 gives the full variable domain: EAGVVQSPRYKIIEKKQPVAFWCNPISGHNTLYWYLQNLGQGPELLIRYENEEAVDDSQLPKDRFSAERLKGVDSTLKIQPAELGDSAVYLCASSATGSGTEAFFGQGTRLTVV.

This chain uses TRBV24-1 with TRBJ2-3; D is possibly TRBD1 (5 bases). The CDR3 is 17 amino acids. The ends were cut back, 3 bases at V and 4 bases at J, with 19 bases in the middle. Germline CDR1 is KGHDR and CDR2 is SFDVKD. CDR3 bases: TGTGCCACCAGTGATCCTACAGGAGTGGGCCGGTCAGATACGCAGTATTTT. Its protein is CATSDPTGVGRSDTQYF.

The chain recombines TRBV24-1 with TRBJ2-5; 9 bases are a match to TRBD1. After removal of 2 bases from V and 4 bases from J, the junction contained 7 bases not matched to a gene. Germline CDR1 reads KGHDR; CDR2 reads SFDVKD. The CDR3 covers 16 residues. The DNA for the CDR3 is TGTGCCACCAGTGATTCCGGGACAGGGCTCGGAGAGACCCAGTACTTC. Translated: CATSDSGTGLGETQYF.

This CDR3 is CASTTGFYEQYF. CDR3 nucleotides: TGTGCCAGCACCACAGGGTTTTACGAGCAGTACTTC. J is TRBJ2-7 and V is TRBV12-3 or TRBV12-4; tentative D call: TRBD1 (6 bases). The CDR3 covers 12 residues. The V end lost 7 bases, the J end lost 4 bases, and 11 bases lay between the germline ends.

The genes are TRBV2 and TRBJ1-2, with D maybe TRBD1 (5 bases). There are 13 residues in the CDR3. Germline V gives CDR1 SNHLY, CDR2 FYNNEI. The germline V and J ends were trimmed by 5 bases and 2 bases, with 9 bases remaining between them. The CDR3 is CASSRTQNYGYTF. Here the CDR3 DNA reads TGTGCCAGCAGTAGGACACAGAACTATGGCTACACCTTC.

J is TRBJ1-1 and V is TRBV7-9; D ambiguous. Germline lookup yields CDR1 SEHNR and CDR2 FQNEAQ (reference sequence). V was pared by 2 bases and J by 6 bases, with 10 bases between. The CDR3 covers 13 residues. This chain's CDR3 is CASSLSRTAEAFF. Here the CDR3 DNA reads TGTGCCAGCAGCTTAAGTAGGACTGCTGAAGCTTTCTTT.

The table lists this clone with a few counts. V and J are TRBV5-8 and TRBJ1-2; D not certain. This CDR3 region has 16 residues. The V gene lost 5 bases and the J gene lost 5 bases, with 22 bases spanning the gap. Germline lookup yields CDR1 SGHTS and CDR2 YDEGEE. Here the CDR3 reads CASRGNSEGVGYGYTF. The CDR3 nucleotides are TGTGCCAGCAGGGGCAACTCAGAGGGTGTCGGGTATGGCTACACCTTC.

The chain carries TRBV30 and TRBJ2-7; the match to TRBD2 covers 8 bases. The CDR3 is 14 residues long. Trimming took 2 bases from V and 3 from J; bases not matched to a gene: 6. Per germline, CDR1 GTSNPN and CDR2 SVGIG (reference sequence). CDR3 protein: CAWSPGTRDYEQYF. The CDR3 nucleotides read TGTGCCTGGAGTCCCGGGACTAGGGACTACGAGCAGTACTTC.

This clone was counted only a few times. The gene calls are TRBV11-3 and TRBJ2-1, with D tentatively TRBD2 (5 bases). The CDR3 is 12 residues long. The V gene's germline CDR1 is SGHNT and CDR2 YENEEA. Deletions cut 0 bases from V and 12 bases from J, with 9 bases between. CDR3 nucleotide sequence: TGTGCCAGCAGCTTAGATCGGGAACGGCAGTTCTTC. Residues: CASSLDRERQFF.

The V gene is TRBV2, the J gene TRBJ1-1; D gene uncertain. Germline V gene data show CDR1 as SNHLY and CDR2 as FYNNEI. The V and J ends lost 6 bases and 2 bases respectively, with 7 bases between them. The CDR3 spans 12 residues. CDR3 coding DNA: TGTGCCAGCAGCCCCTTAAACACTGAAGCTTTCTTT. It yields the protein CASSPLNTEAFF.

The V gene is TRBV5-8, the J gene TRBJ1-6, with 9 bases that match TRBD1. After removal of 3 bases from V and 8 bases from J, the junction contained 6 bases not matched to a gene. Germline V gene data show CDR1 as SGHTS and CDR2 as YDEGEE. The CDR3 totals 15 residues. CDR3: CASSSSGTGYSPLHF. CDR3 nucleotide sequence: TGTGCCAGCAGCTCATCCGGGACAGGGTATTCACCCCTCCACTTT.